This entry lists 8 T cell receptor beta chains sequenced from one sample in a study of blood T cell repertoires in COVID-19. Measured with immunoSEQ multiplex PCR; TCRdb has only the in-frame clones, and not every one. The profile covers fewer than 500,000 clones, with roughly 80% appearing a single time and about 1.2% taken by the ten largest. Input material: peripheral blood. These receptors all stem from a human donor with acute or convalescent COVID-19. The donor label of this sample is uncertain.

V gene TRBV27 combines with J gene TRBJ1-2, with D maybe TRBD1 (6 bases). The germline V gene has CDR1 MNHEY and CDR2 SMNVEV (reference sequence). The ends were cut back, 0 bases at V and 2 bases at J, with 16 bases in the middle. The CDR3 sequence is 17 residues long. This CDR3 reads CASSLSGGGDINYGYTF. DNA of the CDR3: TGTGCCAGCAGTTTATCGGGGGGAGGGGACATCAACTATGGCTACACCTTC.

J is TRBJ1-6 and V is TRBV18, with a possible D match to TRBD1 (5 bases). Trimming shortened V by 4 bases and J by 8 bases, and 15 bases separated the two germline ends. CDR1 is KGHSH and CDR2 is LQKENI in the germline V gene. This CDR3 region has 15 residues. The CDR3 DNA sequence: TGTGCCAGCTCACTAGTACAGGTCTTGGATTCACCCCTCCACTTT. This gives the protein CASSLVQVLDSPLHF. Combining the CDR3 with reference TRBV18 and TRBJ1-6 gives the whole variable domain NAGVMQNPRHLVRRRGQEARLRCSPMKGHSHVYWYRQLPEEGLKFMVYLQKENIIDESGMPKERFSAEFPKEGPSILRIQQVVRGDSAAYFCASSLVQVLDSPLHFGNGTRLTVT.

The chain couples TRBV2 to TRBJ2-1; 11 nucleotides line up with TRBD2. Germline V gives CDR1 SNHLY, CDR2 FYNNEI. Trimming at V came to 10 bases and at J to 10 bases, leaving 12 bases not matched to a gene. The CDR3 is 14 amino acids. CDR3 residues: CAIGGGLAGGEQFF. The CDR3, as DNA: TGTGCCATCGGTGGCGGGCTAGCGGGGGGCGAGCAGTTCTTC. The full variable domain, rest sourced from reference TRBV2 and TRBJ2-1, is EPEVTQTPSHQVTQMGQEVILRCVPISNHLYFYWYRQILGQKVEFLVSFYNNEISEKSEIFDDQFSVERPDGSNFTLKIRSTKLEDSAMYFCAIGGGLAGGEQFFGPGTRLTVL.

The gene calls are TRBV21-1 and TRBJ2-1; the table's D call, TRBD2, was not checked against the DNA. TRBV21-1 has pseudogene status. CDR3 length equals 13 residues. For the CDR3, the DNA is TGTGCCAGCAGCAAACGGGTGCGGAATGAGCAGTTCTTC. Its translation is CASSKRVRNEQFF.

The CDR3 sequence: CASSQGRGSNQPQHF. The CDR3 DNA reads TGTGCCAGCAGCCAAGGAAGGGGAAGCAATCAGCCCCAGCATTTT. The chain has TRBV4-2 and TRBJ1-5; possibly TRBD1 for D (5 bases). This CDR3 region has 15 residues. Germline CDR1 and CDR2: LGHNA and YNFKEQ. Trimming removed 1 base at V and 1 base at J, with 8 bases between.

This chain connects TRBV3-1 (or the pseudogene TRBV3-2) to TRBJ1-2; maybe TRBD1 (5 bases). CDR1 LGHDT and CDR2 YNNKEL come from the germline V gene (reference sequence). Between the trimmed V and J ends, which lost 1 base and 6 bases, there was a span of 18 bases. The CDR3 has 16 amino acids. The CDR3 is CASSQGGRRGGHGYTF. CDR3 coding DNA: TGTGCCAGCAGCCAAGGTGGTCGGAGGGGTGGGCATGGCTACACCTTC.

This clone was counted only a few times. This sequence joins TRBV6-5 and TRBJ1-2; no clear D gene. V was pared by 3 bases and J by 2 bases, with 7 bases between. CDR1 MNHEY and CDR2 SVGAGI come from the germline V gene. The CDR3 totals 13 residues. For the CDR3, the DNA is TGTGCCAGCAGTTATGAACGGAACTATGGCTACACCTTC. Its protein product is CASSYERNYGYTF.

The chain couples TRBV11-1 to TRBJ2-2; TRBD1 agrees at 8 bases. Looked up from germline, CDR1 is SGHAT and CDR2 is FQDESV (reference sequence). V lost 2 bases and J lost 3; bases outside the gene matches: 5. The CDR3 covers 16 residues. CDR3 residues: CASSLRTGHYTGELFF. The CDR3 DNA is TGTGCCAGCAGCTTAAGGACAGGGCACTACACCGGGGAGCTGTTTTTT.